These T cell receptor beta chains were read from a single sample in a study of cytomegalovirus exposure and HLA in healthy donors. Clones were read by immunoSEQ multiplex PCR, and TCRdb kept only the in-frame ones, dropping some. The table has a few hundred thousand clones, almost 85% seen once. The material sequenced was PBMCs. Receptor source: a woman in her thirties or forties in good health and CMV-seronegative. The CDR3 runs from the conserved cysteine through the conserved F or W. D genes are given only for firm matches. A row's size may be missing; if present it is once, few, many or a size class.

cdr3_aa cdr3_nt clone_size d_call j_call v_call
CAISDPRDRGDEQFF TGTGCCATCAGTGACCCCCGGGACAGGGGAGATGAGCAGTTCTTC few TRBD1 TRBJ2-1 TRBV10-3
CAISVGGRENTEAFF TGTGCCATCAGTGTGGGGGGACGGGAGAACACTGAAGCTTTCTTT few . TRBJ1-1 TRBV10-3
CASSYLSGQGNTEAFF TGTGCCAGCAGTTACTTAAGCGGACAGGGGAACACTGAAGCTTTCTTT . TRBD1 TRBJ1-1 TRBV6-5
CASSRSEAGGETQYF TGCGCCAGCAGCCGGAGCGAGGCGGGAGGGGAGACCCAGTACTTC . TRBD2 TRBJ2-5 TRBV5-1
CATYFVAGDTGELFF TGTGCCACCTACTTCGTGGCCGGAGACACCGGGGAGCTGTTTTTT . . TRBJ2-2 TRBV2
CASSLDTTSNEQFF TGTGCCAGCAGCTTAGACACAACCTCAAATGAGCAGTTCTTC . . TRBJ2-1 TRBV5-4
CASSYSGLGVNEKLFF TGTGCCAGCAGTTACTCGGGCCTAGGGGTTAATGAAAAACTGTTTTTT . . TRBJ1-4 TRBV6-5
CASSIGGGTPSLAGELFF TGTGCCAGTAGTATAGGAGGAGGCACTCCATCTCTCGCCGGGGAGCTGTTTTTT . . TRBJ2-2 TRBV19
CASSSRTEAFF TGTGCCAGCAGCTCCCGCACTGAAGCTTTCTTT once . TRBJ1-1 TRBV11-3
CASSFNRDIVNEQYF TGTGCCAGCAGCTTCAATCGGGACATTGTCAACGAGCAGTACTTC . . TRBJ2-7 TRBV11-3
CASSLAGTGNKNEQFF TGTGCCAGCAGCTTAGCCGGGACAGGGAACAAGAATGAGCAGTTCTTC . TRBD1 TRBJ2-1 TRBV7-2
CASSQDRPLAGKIREQYF TGTGCCAGCAGCCAAGACAGGCCCCTGGCAGGGAAGATCCGAGAGCAGTACTTC . . TRBJ2-7 TRBV14
CASTLGQGLGGYEQYF TGTGCCAGCACCCTGGGGCAGGGCCTGGGGGGCTACGAGCAGTACTTC . . TRBJ2-7 TRBV2
CASSGLAGGADTQYF TGTGCCAGCAGTGGGTTAGCGGGAGGGGCAGATACGCAGTATTTT . TRBD2 TRBJ2-3 TRBV2
CASSNDPLDSSYEQYF TGCGCCAGCAGCAACGATCCCCTCGACAGCTCCTACGAGCAGTACTTC . . TRBJ2-7 TRBV5-1
CATSDRLRTGGGYTF TGTGCCACCAGCGACAGATTGAGGACAGGGGGTGGCTACACCTTC . TRBD1 TRBJ1-2 TRBV15
CASNLDPGSYGYTF TGTGCCAGCAATCTTGATCCGGGGAGCTATGGCTACACCTTC once . TRBJ1-2 TRBV28
CASSSEHGQGTKGYTF TGTGCCAGCAGCTCCGAACATGGACAGGGGACGAAAGGCTACACCTTC once TRBD1 TRBJ1-2 TRBV5-4
CASSLETANNSPLHF TGTGCCAGCAGCTTAGAGACAGCTAATAATTCACCCCTCCACTTT . . TRBJ1-6 TRBV7-3
CASSIKFGTGVYEQYF TGTGCCAGTAGTATTAAATTTGGGACAGGGGTGTACGAGCAGTACTTC . TRBD1 TRBJ2-7 TRBV19
CAWTPSGYEQYF TGTGCCTGGACCCCCAGCGGGTACGAGCAGTACTTC . . TRBJ2-7 TRBV30
CASSTLQGLRENTEAFF TGTGCCAGCAGCACCCTACAGGGGCTAAGGGAAAACACTGAAGCTTTCTTT . TRBD1 TRBJ1-1 TRBV7-8
CASKGELYYEQYF TGCGCCAGCAAGGGGGAACTATATTACGAGCAGTACTTC . . TRBJ2-7 TRBV5-1
CSVSRTDVYEQYF TGCAGCGTTAGCAGGACAGATGTCTACGAGCAGTACTTC . . TRBJ2-7 TRBV29-1
CASSAALGPRETQYF TGTGCCAGCTCCGCGGCCCTCGGCCCTAGAGAGACCCAGTACTTC . . TRBJ2-5 TRBV27
CASLAPNAKNIQYF TGTGCCAGCCTAGCCCCCAATGCCAAAAACATTCAGTACTTC . . TRBJ2-4 TRBV7-2
CASSLRTGGSPLHF TGTGCCAGCAGCTTAAGGACGGGGGGCTCACCCCTCCACTTT . . TRBJ1-6 TRBV7-2
CASSLSLARNEQFF TGTGCCAGCAGCTTGTCACTAGCTAGGAATGAGCAGTTCTTC . . TRBJ2-1 TRBV5-6
CASSAPGYEQYF TGTGCCAGCAGTGCACCAGGGTACGAGCAGTACTTC . . TRBJ2-7 TRBV6-1
CASSPDNFYGYTF TGTGCCAGCAGCCCTGACAACTTCTATGGCTACACCTTC . . TRBJ1-2 TRBV5-4
CASSLFPSGGGVAFF TGTGCCAGCAGTTTATTCCCCTCAGGGGGTGGGGTAGCTTTCTTT . TRBD1 TRBJ1-1 TRBV27
CASSLVGTGVRSTEAFF TGTGCCAGCAGCTTAGTCGGGACAGGGGTGAGGAGCACTGAAGCTTTCTTT . TRBD1 TRBJ1-1 TRBV7-9
CASSPTGLGNGYTF TGCGCCAGCAGCCCGACCGGCCTCGGGAATGGCTACACCTTC once . TRBJ1-2 TRBV4-3
CASRDRNSYNEQFF TGTGCCAGCAGAGACAGAAACTCCTACAATGAGCAGTTCTTC . . TRBJ2-1 TRBV6-1
CASREQKNTEAFF TGTGCCAGCAGAGAACAGAAGAACACTGAAGCTTTCTTT . . TRBJ1-1 TRBV7-6
CASSLGQGTYEQYF TGTGCCAGCAGTTTAGGGCAGGGAACCTACGAGCAGTACTTC . . TRBJ2-7 TRBV6-5
CASSPTGQTYEQYF TGTGCCAGCAGCCCCACGGGACAGACCTACGAGCAGTACTTC . TRBD1 TRBJ2-7 TRBV6-1
CAWQQGSGANVLTF TGTGCCTGGCAACAGGGGTCTGGGGCCAACGTCCTGACTTTC . TRBD1 TRBJ2-6 TRBV30
CASSVTPKETQYF TGTGCCAGCAGCGTAACTCCCAAAGAGACCCAGTACTTC . . TRBJ2-5 TRBV9
CASSIGGARETQYF TGTGCCAGTAGTATTGGGGGGGCGAGAGAGACCCAGTACTTC . . TRBJ2-5 TRBV19
CAISEEGDRALIYGYTF TGTGCCATCAGTGAGGAGGGGGACAGGGCGTTGATCTATGGCTACACCTTC . TRBD1 TRBJ1-2 TRBV10-3
CASSLVSGENNEQFF TGTGCCAGCAGCTTAGTGTCGGGGGAGAACAATGAGCAGTTCTTC . . TRBJ2-1 TRBV11-3
CASSEQADTQYF TGTGCCAGCAGTGAACAGGCAGATACGCAGTATTTT . . TRBJ2-3 TRBV2
CASGWHSNNEQFF TGTGCTAGTGGTTGGCACAGTAACAATGAGCAGTTCTTC . . TRBJ2-1 TRBV12-5